This note documents a single T cell receptor beta chain sequence. The ends lost 4 bases at V and 0 bases at J; junction bases unmatched: 12. CDR3 length equals 20 residues. Per the germline V gene, CDR1 is SGHTA and CDR2 is FQGTGA. This record belongs to a study of blood T cell repertoires in COVID-19. Study-level information: Acute-phase and convalescent COVID-19 samples originated in the United States, Italy and Spain. PBMCs, B-cell-depleted T cells, or T cells provided the cDNA or gDNA that made up the material.

Original handling: Reference gene primers were amplified, and this amplification served to estimate nucleated cell counts. Assay used: immunoSEQ multiplex PCR; TCRdb lists only in-frame clones, some missing. Clone size and the V and J calls come from that table; the DNA yielded D and trimming. Of about 97,000 clones listed, around 87% were seen once; the top ten hold just under 20%. V gene TRBV7-3 combines with J gene TRBJ2-1; 13 nucleotides match TRBD2. This receptor was taken from a human donor in a cohort sampled during active COVID-19. Specimen: peripheral blood. The CDR3 bases are TGTGCCAGCAGCTCATTACCGGGACTAGCGGGACGGGACTCCTACAATGAGCAGTTCTTC. This codes for CASSSLPGLAGRDSYNEQFF.